The 21 T cell receptor beta chains below come from one sample, sequenced in a study of cytomegalovirus exposure and HLA in healthy donors (dated by TCRdb to the late 2010s). Library prep was done by the immunoSEQ multiplex PCR assay. Not all clones reach the TCRdb copy of this immuneACCESS table, which keeps in-frame sequences only. Checked studies attribute under half of the gap to unresolved V genes and leave the rest unexplained. This sample is represented by roughly 130,000 clones; 88% of them were singletons. Approximately 1.5% of the sample comes from the top ten. The sequenced material came from PBMCs. The receptor set was obtained from a man aged 30 to 39 in good health and CMV-seronegative.

The gene calls are TRBV29-1 and TRBJ2-7; TRBD2 agrees at 14 bases. In germline, CDR1 is SQVTM, CDR2 ANQGSEA. The CDR3 spans 17 residues. V dropped 4 bases and J dropped 7; count of bases not matched to a gene: 15. In DNA, the CDR3 is TGCAGCGTTGTTGCTTGGGGACTAGCGGGAGATGTGAGGGAGCAGTACTTC. Amino acid sequence: CSVVAWGLAGDVREQYF.

The chain carries TRBV18 and TRBJ1-1, with 7 bases lining up with TRBD1. Germline V gene data show CDR1 as KGHSH and CDR2 as LQKENI. The V and J ends lost 1 base and 4 bases, in that order; junction bases with no gene match: 6. The CDR3 length is 15 residues. The chain's CDR3 is CASSPQGALVTEAFF. The CDR3 DNA reads as TGTGCCAGCTCACCACAGGGGGCGTTGGTCACTGAAGCTTTCTTT.

The CDR3 nucleotides read TGTGCCAGCAGTGGGGTTAGGAGTCACGAGCAGTACTTC. Translating it yields CASSGVRSHEQYF. The chain links TRBV2 to TRBJ2-7; no reliable D call. CDR1 and CDR2 from the germline V gene are SNHLY and FYNNEI. The CDR3 loop spans 13 amino acids. Trimming cost V 4 bases and J 5 bases, with 12 bases left between them.

V usage is TRBV19 and J usage is TRBJ1-2; D is possibly TRBD1 (6 bases). The CDR3 runs 12 residues. Trimming took off 6 bases at V and 4 bases at J, with 9 bases between the two ends. Germline CDR1 LNHDA, CDR2 SQIVND (reference sequence). The CDR3 here is CASRTQGYGYTF. The DNA for the CDR3 is TGTGCCAGTAGGACACAGGGCTATGGCTACACCTTC. The full variable domain, completed using reference TRBV19 and TRBJ1-2, is DGGITQSPKYLFRKEGQNVTLSCEQNLNHDAMYWYRQDPGQGLRLIYYSQIVNDFQKGDIAEGYSVSREKKESFPLTVTSAQKNPTAFYLCASRTQGYGYTFGSGTRLTVV.

This clone was detected only once. The same CDR3 is also encoded by other DNA sequences in this sample. The chain is built from TRBV11-3 and TRBJ2-1; 9 bases agree with TRBD2. Germline lookup yields CDR1 SGHNT and CDR2 YENEEA. V was pared by 1 base and J by 4 bases, with 2 bases of the junction left unmatched. The CDR3 extends over 15 amino acids. This chain's CDR3 is CASSLVSGGYNEQFF. In DNA form, the CDR3 reads TGTGCCAGCAGCTTAGTTAGCGGGGGATACAATGAGCAGTTCTTC.

V gene TRBV30 combines with J gene TRBJ2-1, with TRBD2 matching over 8 bases. The germline gives CDR1 GTSNPN, CDR2 SVGIG (reference sequence). CDR3 length equals 12 residues. V gave up 0 bases and J gave up 12 bases; unmatched junction bases: 4. The CDR3 region is CAWSVVGTRQFF. CDR3 in DNA: TGTGCCTGGAGTGTAGTCGGGACTAGGCAGTTCTTC.

J is TRBJ2-1 and V is TRBV6-4; D is possibly TRBD2 (5 bases). The CDR3 runs 15 residues. V was shortened by 6 bases and J by 1 base, with 13 bases between the two germline ends. Looked up from germline, CDR1 is MRHNA and CDR2 is SNTAGT. CDR3 residues: CASSVSDASYNEQFF. As DNA, the CDR3 is TGTGCCAGCAGCGTTAGCGATGCTTCCTACAATGAGCAGTTCTTC.

V gene TRBV7-2 combines with J gene TRBJ1-1; D gene unclear. V lost 3 bases and J lost 1, with 6 bases in between. This CDR3 spans 13 amino acids. Germline V gene sequence: CDR1 SGHTA, CDR2 FQGNSA. This CDR3 reads CASSFTGNTEAFF. The CDR3 coding sequence is TGTGCCAGCAGCTTTACGGGGAACACTGAAGCTTTCTTT.

The J gene is TRBJ1-2, the V gene TRBV6-6; 9 nucleotides line up with TRBD1. In germline, CDR1 is MNHNY, CDR2 SVGAGI (reference sequence). The CDR3 consists of 14 residues. J lost 3 bases, V lost 6 bases, and 5 bases had no gene match. CDR3 region: CASRQTGGHYGYTF. For the CDR3, the DNA is TGTGCCAGCAGACAAACAGGGGGCCACTATGGCTACACCTTC.

The V call is TRBV9, the J call TRBJ2-1; D may be TRBD1 (5 bases). V was cut by 3 bases and J by 4 bases, with 17 bases left in between. The germline V gene encodes CDR1 SGDLS and CDR2 YYNGEE. This CDR3 has 16 residues. CDR3 coding DNA: TGTGCCAGCAGCGCCCGGGTAGGGGCGTCGTACAATGAGCAGTTCTTC. Protein: CASSARVGASYNEQFF.

The sample holds one count of this clone. The V call is TRBV9, the J call TRBJ2-5; a weak D match, TRBD2 (6 bases). The germline CDR1 and CDR2 sequences are SGDLS and YYNGEE. Trimming took off 0 bases at V and 1 base at J, with 10 bases between the two ends. The CDR3 has 15 residues. In DNA form, the CDR3 reads TGTGCCAGCAGCGTAGGGGCTAGCGTCCAAGAGACCCAGTACTTC. Protein: CASSVGASVQETQYF.

V is TRBV18 and J is TRBJ2-7; 11 bases agree with TRBD2. The V gene end was trimmed by 0 bases and the J gene end by 4 bases; junction bases not matched to a gene: 5. Germline assignment: CDR1 KGHSH and CDR2 LQKENI. The CDR3 runs 16 residues. Written as DNA, the CDR3 is TGTGCCAGCTCACCACCGGGACTAGCGGTGACATACGAGCAGTACTTC. Encoded protein: CASSPPGLAVTYEQYF.

The V gene is TRBV12-2, the J gene TRBJ1-3. TRBV12-2 is reported as a pseudogene. This CDR3 is built from 14 residues. The CDR3 reads CASRPFVSGNTIYF. The CDR3 nucleotides read TGTGCAAGTCGCCCCTTCGTCTCTGGAAACACCATATATTTT.

The V call is TRBV5-1, the J call TRBJ2-1, with 9 bases aligning to TRBD2. The V gene end was trimmed by 4 bases and the J gene end by 0 bases; junction bases not matched to a gene: 26. The CDR3 runs 23 residues. Germline V gives CDR1 SGHRS, CDR2 YFSETQ. In DNA, the CDR3 is TGCGCCAGCAGCCTACCGGATTTTTTGGGACTAGCCGAATTACCACCCTCCTACAATGAGCAGTTCTTC. It yields the protein CASSLPDFLGLAELPPSYNEQFF.

This clone appeared once. J is TRBJ1-5 and V is TRBV6-6; maybe TRBD1 (6 bases). V was trimmed by 0 bases and J by 6 bases, leaving 15 bases between them. This CDR3 spans 16 amino acids. Germline V gene lookup returns CDR1 MNHNY and CDR2 SVGAGI (reference sequence). The chain's CDR3 is CASSYSPRQALQPQHF. The CDR3 DNA sequence: TGTGCCAGCAGTTACTCACCGAGACAGGCTCTTCAGCCCCAGCATTTT.

A single count supports this clone. V is TRBV27 and J is TRBJ2-2; the D gene is possibly TRBD2 (5 bases). Between the trimmed V and J ends, which lost 5 bases and 5 bases, there was a span of 9 bases. The CDR3 runs to 13 residues. Germline V gene lookup returns CDR1 MNHEY and CDR2 SMNVEV (reference sequence). The CDR3 loop is CASSRDRTGELFF. Written as DNA, the CDR3 is TGTGCCAGCAGTCGGGATCGGACCGGGGAGCTGTTTTTT.

This chain connects TRBV4-2 to TRBJ2-2; 8 bases agree with TRBD2. CDR3 length equals 17 residues. Losses at the gene ends were 0 bases for V and 4 bases for J; bases not matched to a gene: 7. CDR1 is LGHNA, CDR2 YNFKEQ, per germline. The CDR3 coding sequence is TGTGCCAGCAGCCAAGAAGCTTGGAGCGGGAGCACCGGGGAGCTGTTTTTT. This gives the protein CASSQEAWSGSTGELFF.

The V gene is TRBV6-5, the J gene TRBJ2-7; D may be TRBD2 (5 bases). The CDR3 is 13 residues long. V was trimmed by 6 bases and J by 3 bases, leaving 12 bases between them. Germline V gene data show CDR1 as MNHEY and CDR2 as SVGAGI. CDR3 coding DNA: TGTGCCAGCAGGCCCCCGGGGAACTACGAGCAGTACTTC. Protein: CASRPPGNYEQYF.

The chain links TRBV6-5 to TRBJ2-1, with TRBD2 identical over 8 bases. The CDR3 is 15 residues long. V gave up 0 bases and J gave up 5 bases; unmatched junction bases: 3. Germline V lookup: CDR1 MNHEY, CDR2 SVGAGI. CDR3 DNA: TGTGCCAGCAGTTACTCAATAGCGGGACACAATGAGCAGTTCTTC. Its translation: CASSYSIAGHNEQFF.

The rearrangement uses TRBV4-3 and TRBJ1-2, with a possible D match to TRBD1 (5 bases). In germline, CDR1 is LGHNA, CDR2 YSLEER. Trimming shortened V by 1 base and J by 4 bases, and 16 bases separated the two germline ends. This CDR3 region has 16 residues. DNA for the CDR3: TGCGCCAGCAGCCAAGTAATGGGGGAGGAGGTCTATGGCTACACCTTC. It is translated as CASSQVMGEEVYGYTF.

The chain recombines TRBV29-1 with TRBJ1-1; 7 bases align to TRBD1. Trimming took 1 base from V and 5 from J; bases not matched to a gene: 10. The germline gives CDR1 SQVTM, CDR2 ANQGSEA. The length of the CDR3 is 15 residues. CDR3 loop: CSVEGVEGAKTEAFF. CDR3 DNA: TGCAGCGTTGAAGGGGTGGAGGGGGCGAAAACTGAAGCTTTCTTT.